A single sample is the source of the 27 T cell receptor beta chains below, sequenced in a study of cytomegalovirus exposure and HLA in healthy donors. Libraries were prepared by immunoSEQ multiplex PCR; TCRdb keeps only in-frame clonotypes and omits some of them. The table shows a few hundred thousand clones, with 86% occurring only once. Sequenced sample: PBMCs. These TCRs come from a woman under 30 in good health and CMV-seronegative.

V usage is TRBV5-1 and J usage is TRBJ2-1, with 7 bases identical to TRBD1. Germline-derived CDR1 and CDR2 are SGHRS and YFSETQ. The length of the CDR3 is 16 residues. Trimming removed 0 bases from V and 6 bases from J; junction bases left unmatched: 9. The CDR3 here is CASSLETGQVSNEQFF. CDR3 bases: TGCGCCAGCAGCTTGGAGACAGGACAGGTGAGCAATGAGCAGTTCTTC.

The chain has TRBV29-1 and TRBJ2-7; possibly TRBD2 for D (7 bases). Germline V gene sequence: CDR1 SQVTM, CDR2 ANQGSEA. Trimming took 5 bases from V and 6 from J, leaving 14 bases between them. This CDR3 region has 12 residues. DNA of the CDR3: TGCAGCGTTTGGGGGGGGCTGGGCGAGCAGTACTTC. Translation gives CSVWGGLGEQYF.

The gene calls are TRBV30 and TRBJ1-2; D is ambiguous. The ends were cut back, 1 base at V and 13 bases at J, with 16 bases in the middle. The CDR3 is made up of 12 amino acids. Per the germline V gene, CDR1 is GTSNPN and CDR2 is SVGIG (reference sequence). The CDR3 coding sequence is TGTGCCTGGAGTGGGTCAGCTCCGGGTTCCACCTTC. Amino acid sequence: CAWSGSAPGSTF.

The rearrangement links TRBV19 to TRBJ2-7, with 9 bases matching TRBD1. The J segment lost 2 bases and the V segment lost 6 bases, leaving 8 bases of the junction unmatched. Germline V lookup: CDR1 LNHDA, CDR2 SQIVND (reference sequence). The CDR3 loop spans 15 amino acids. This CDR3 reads CASRPGQGFAYEQYF. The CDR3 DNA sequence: TGTGCCAGTAGGCCGGGACAGGGTTTCGCCTACGAGCAGTACTTC. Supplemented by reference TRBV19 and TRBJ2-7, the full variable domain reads DGGITQSPKYLFRKEGQNVTLSCEQNLNHDAMYWYRQDPGQGLRLIYYSQIVNDFQKGDIAEGYSVSREKKESFPLTVTSAQKNPTAFYLCASRPGQGFAYEQYFGPGTRLTVT.

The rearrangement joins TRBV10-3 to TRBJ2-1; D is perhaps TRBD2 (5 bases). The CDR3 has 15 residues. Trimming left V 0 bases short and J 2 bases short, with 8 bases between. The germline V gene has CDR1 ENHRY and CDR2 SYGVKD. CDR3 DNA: TGTGCCATCAGTGAGTCGGGAGACCCCTACAATGAGCAGTTCTTC. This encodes CAISESGDPYNEQFF.

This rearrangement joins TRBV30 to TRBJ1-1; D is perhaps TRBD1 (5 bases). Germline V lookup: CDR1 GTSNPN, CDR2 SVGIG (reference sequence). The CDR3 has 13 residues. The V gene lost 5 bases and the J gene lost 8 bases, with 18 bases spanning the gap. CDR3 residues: CAWGGYGLAEAFF. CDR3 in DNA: TGTGCCTGGGGGGGGTACGGCCTTGCGGAAGCTTTCTTT.

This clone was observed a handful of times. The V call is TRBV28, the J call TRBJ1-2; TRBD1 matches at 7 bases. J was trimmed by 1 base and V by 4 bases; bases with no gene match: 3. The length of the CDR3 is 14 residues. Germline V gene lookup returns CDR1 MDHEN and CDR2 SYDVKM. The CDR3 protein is CASSSGTDNYGYTF. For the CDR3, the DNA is TGTGCCAGCAGTTCTGGGACAGATAACTATGGCTACACCTTC.

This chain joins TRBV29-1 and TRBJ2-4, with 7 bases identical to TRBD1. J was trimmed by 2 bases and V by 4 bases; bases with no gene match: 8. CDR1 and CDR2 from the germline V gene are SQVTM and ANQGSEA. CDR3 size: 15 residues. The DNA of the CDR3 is TGCAGCGTTGTCGGACAGGACCTTACCAAAAACATTCAGTACTTC. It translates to CSVVGQDLTKNIQYF.

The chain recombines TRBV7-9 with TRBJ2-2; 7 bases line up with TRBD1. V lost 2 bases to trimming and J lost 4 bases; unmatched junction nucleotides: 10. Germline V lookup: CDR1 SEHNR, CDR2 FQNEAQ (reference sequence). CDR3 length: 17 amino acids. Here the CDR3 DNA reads TGTGCCAGCAGCTTAAATACGGAGACAGGGACCACCGGGGAGCTGTTTTTT. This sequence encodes CASSLNTETGTTGELFF.

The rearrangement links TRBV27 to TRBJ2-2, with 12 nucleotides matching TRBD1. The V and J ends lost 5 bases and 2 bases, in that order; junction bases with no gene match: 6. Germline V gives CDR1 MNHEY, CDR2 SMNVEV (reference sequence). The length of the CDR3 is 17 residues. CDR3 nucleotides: TGTGCCAGCAGTCTAATCGGGACAGGGGGCAACACCGGGGAGCTGTTTTTT. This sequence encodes CASSLIGTGGNTGELFF.

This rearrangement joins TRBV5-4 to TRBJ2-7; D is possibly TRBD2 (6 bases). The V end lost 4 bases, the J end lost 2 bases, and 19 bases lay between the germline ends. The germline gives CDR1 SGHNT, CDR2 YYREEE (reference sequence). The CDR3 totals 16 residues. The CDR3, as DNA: TGTGCCAGCAGCCCGGAGGATGGCGGGAATACCTACGAGCAGTACTTC. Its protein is CASSPEDGGNTYEQYF.

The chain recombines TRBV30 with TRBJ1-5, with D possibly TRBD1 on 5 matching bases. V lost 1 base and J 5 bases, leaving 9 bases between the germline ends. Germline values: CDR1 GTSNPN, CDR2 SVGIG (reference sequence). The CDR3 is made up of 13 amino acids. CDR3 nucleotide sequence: TGTGCCTGGAGTGCTCAGACAGATCAGCCCCAGCATTTT. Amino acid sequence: CAWSAQTDQPQHF.

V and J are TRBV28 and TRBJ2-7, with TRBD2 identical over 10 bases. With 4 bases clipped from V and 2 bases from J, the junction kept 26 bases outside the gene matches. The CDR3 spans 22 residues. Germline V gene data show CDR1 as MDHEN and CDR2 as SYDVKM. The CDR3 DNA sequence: TGTGCCAGCAGTTCAAAGATTATTATAGCGGGAGGTCTCCGAAGTCTTGCCTACGAGCAGTACTTC. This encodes CASSSKIIIAGGLRSLAYEQYF.

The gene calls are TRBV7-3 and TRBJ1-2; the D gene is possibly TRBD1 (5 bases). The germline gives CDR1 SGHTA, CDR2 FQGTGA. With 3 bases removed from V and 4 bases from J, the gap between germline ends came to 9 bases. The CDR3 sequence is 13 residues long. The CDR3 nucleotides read TGTGCCAGCAGCTTGGAGGGGCGCTATGGCTACACCTTC. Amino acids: CASSLEGRYGYTF.

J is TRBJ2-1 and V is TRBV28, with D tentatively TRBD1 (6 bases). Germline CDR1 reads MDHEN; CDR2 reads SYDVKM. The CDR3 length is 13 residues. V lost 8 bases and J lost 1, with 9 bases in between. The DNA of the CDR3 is TGTGCCAGCTGTACAGGGTCCTACAATGAGCAGTTCTTC. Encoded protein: CASCTGSYNEQFF.

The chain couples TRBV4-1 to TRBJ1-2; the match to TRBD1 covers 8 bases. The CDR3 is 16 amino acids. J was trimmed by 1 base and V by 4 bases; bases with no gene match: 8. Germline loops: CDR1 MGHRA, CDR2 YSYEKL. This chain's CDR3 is CASSRQGTTGNYGYTF. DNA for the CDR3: TGCGCCAGCAGCCGACAGGGGACGACCGGTAACTATGGCTACACCTTC.

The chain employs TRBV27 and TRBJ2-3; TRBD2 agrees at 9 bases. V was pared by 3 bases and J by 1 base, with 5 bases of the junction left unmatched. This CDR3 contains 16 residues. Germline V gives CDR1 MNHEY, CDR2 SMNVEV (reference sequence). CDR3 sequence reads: CASSFEASGGTDTQYF. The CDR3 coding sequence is TGTGCCAGCAGTTTTGAGGCTAGCGGGGGCACAGATACGCAGTATTTT.

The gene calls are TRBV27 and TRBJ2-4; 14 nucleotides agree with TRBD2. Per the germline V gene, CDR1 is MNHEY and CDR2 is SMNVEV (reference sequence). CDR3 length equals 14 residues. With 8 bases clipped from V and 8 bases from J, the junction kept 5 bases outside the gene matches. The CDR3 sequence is CASGTSGRLDIQYF. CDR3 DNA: TGTGCCAGCGGGACTAGCGGGAGATTGGACATTCAGTACTTC.

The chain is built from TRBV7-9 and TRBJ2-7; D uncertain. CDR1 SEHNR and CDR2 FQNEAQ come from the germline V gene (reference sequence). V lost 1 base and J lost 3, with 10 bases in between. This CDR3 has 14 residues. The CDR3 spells CASSLGAVGYEQYF. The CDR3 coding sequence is TGTGCCAGCAGCTTAGGGGCCGTGGGCTACGAGCAGTACTTC.

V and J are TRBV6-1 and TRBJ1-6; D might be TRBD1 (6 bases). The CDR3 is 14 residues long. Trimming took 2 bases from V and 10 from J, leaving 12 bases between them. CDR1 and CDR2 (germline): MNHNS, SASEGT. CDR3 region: CASSELQGGSPLHF. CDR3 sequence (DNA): TGTGCCAGCAGTGAACTACAGGGCGGGTCACCCCTCCACTTT.

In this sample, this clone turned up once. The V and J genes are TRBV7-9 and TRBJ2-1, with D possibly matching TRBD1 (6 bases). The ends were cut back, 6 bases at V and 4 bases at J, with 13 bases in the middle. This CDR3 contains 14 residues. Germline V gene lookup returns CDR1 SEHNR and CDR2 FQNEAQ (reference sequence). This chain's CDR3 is CASSWDTMYNEQFF. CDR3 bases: TGTGCCAGCAGTTGGGACACCATGTACAATGAGCAGTTCTTC.

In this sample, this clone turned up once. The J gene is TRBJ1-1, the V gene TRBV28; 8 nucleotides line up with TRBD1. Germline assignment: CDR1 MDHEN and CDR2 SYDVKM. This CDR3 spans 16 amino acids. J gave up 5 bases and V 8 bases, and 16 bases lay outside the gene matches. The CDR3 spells CASSEPPGQGRTEAFF. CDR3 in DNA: TGTGCCAGCTCCGAACCTCCAGGACAGGGACGGACTGAAGCTTTCTTT.

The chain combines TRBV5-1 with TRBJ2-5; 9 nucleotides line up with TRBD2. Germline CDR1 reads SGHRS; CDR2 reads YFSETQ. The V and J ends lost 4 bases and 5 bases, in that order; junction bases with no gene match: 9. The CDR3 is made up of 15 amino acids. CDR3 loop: CASSRVLAGRETQYF. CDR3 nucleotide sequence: TGCGCCAGCAGCCGGGTACTAGCGGGCAGGGAGACCCAGTACTTC.

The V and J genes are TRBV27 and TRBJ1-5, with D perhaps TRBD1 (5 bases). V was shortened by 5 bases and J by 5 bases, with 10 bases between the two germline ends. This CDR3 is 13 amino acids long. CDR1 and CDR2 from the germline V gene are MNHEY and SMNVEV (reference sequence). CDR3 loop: CASSGIGDQPQHF. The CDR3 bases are TGTGCCAGCAGTGGTATAGGGGATCAGCCCCAGCATTTT.

The CDR3 sequence: CASSEQGARETQYF. The CDR3 region has the DNA TGTGCCAGCAGTGAACAGGGGGCAAGGGAGACCCAGTACTTC. The chain links TRBV6-1 to TRBJ2-5; 8 nucleotides agree with TRBD1. The CDR3 has 14 amino acids. The junction had 4 bases not matched to a gene; V was cut back by 2 bases and J by 5 bases. Germline assignment: CDR1 MNHNS and CDR2 SASEGT.

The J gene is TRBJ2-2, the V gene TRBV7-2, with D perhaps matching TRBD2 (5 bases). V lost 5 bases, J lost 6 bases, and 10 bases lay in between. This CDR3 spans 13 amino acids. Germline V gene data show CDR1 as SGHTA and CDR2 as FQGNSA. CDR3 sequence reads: CASSLVGAGELFF. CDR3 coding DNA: TGTGCCAGCAGCCTTGTCGGGGCCGGGGAGCTGTTTTTT.

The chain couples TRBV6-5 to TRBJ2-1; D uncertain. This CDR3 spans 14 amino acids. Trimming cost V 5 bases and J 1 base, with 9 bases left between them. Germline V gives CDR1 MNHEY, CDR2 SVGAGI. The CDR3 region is CASSRGKSYNEQFF. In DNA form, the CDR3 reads TGTGCCAGCAGTAGAGGCAAATCCTACAATGAGCAGTTCTTC.